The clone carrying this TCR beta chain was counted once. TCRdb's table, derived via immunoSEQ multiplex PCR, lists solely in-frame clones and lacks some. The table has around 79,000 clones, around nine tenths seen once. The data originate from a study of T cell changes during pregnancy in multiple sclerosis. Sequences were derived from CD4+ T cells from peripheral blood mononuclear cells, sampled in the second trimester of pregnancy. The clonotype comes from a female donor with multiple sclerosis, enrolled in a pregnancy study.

As DNA, the CDR3 is TGCGCCAGCAGCTTGGAAGAGCCGGGTAGATCACCCCTCCACTTT. Translating gives CASSLEEPGRSPLHF. The V and J genes are TRBV5-1 and TRBJ1-6; unclear D gene. CDR3 size: 15 residues. Per germline, CDR1 SGHRS and CDR2 YFSETQ. Trimming cost V 0 bases and J 10 bases, with 14 bases left between them.